Listed below are T cell receptor beta chains from one sample, sequenced in a study of PD-1 blockade in classical Hodgkin lymphoma. Sequenced by immunoSEQ multiplex PCR; TCRdb stores in-frame clones only, minus some. Of about 18,000 clones in the sample, around 80% were seen once. The sample was CD4+ T cells from blood, taken before the fourth cycle of nivolumab. The origin of the receptors is a human donor with classical Hodgkin lymphoma. CDR3s include the opening cysteine and the closing phenylalanine or tryptophan. D genes are given only for firm matches. Some rows have no size entry. The others give once, few or many, or a class for an expanded clone.

TRBJ1-1	NA	NA	TRBV7-9	TGTGCCAGCAGCCGGGACCCACTCACTGAAGCTTTCTTT	CASSRDPLTEAFF
TRBJ2-7	TRBD1	NA	TRBV19	TGTGCCAGTAGCCCCCGGGGGACAGGGAAAAACTACGAGCAGTACTTC	CASSPRGTGKNYEQYF
TRBJ2-1	NA	NA	TRBV7-2	TGTGCCAGCAGCTCTGTGACTCCGAGCTCCTACAATGAGCAGTTCTTC	CASSSVTPSSYNEQFF
TRBJ1-6	TRBD1	NA	TRBV5-5	TGTGCCAGCAGCTTACTACCCGGGACAGGGGACTCACCCCTCCACTTT	CASSLLPGTGDSPLHF
TRBJ2-5	NA	once	TRBV11-2	TGTGCCAGCAGCCCAATCAGGGAGTTCCAAGAGACCCAGTACTTC	CASSPIREFQETQYF
TRBJ2-1	NA	NA	TRBV5-1	TGCGCCAGCAGCGCGGACAGTGTGAACAATGAGCAGTTCTTC	CASSADSVNNEQFF
TRBJ2-1	NA	NA	TRBV11-2	TGTGCCAGCAGCGTCGGCGGGTACAATGAGCAGTTCTTC	CASSVGGYNEQFF
TRBJ2-6	NA	NA	TRBV5-3	TGTGCCAGAAGCTTGAGGACTTCGGGGGCCAACGTCCTGACTTTC	CARSLRTSGANVLTF
TRBJ2-2	NA	NA	TRBV5-1	TGCGCCAGCAGCTTGGCTTCTGCGAACACCGGGGAGCTGTTTTTT	CASSLASANTGELFF
TRBJ1-5	NA	few	TRBV5-5	TGTGCCAGCAGCCTAGAAACAGAAATTAGCAATCAGCCCCAGCATTTT	CASSLETEISNQPQHF
TRBJ1-1	NA	NA	TRBV7-2	TGTGCCAGCAGCCCCGCCACAGGACGGAACACTGAAGCTTTCTTT	CASSPATGRNTEAFF
TRBJ1-4	TRBD1	NA	TRBV10-3	TGTGCCATCAGTGAGGGGACAGGGGGTGAAAAACTGTTTTTT	CAISEGTGGEKLFF
TRBJ2-5	NA	NA	TRBV5-6	TGTGCCAGCAGCTTGGTGGGTACAGGGTTTATGGTCGAGACCCAGTACTTC	CASSLVGTGFMVETQYF
TRBJ2-3	TRBD2	NA	TRBV4-2	TGTGCCAGCAGCCCGAGACCCCTAGGACTAGCGGGGGGAATCAGCACGCAGTATTTT	CASSPRPLGLAGGISTQYF
TRBJ2-5	NA	NA	TRBV6-1	TGTGCCAGCAGAAAAGGACAGTTCCAAGAGACCCAGTACTTC	CASRKGQFQETQYF
TRBJ2-1	NA	NA	TRBV12-2	TGTGCAAGTCGCTTGGGCCCCAAACCAGCGGGGGCGTACAATGAGCAGTTCTTC	CASRLGPKPAGAYNEQFF
TRBJ2-4	NA	NA	TRBV7-8	TGTGCCAGCAGCTTAGTCCCCCGGGGTGGCAAAAACATTCAGTACTTC	CASSLVPRGGKNIQYF
TRBJ1-6	NA	NA	TRBV6-5	TGTGCCAGCAGGGAGGGCGCCCATAATTCACCCCTCCACTTT	CASREGAHNSPLHF
TRBJ2-1	TRBD2	NA	TRBV4-3	TGCGCCAGCAGCCAATTACCGACTAGCGACGAGCAGTTCTTC	CASSQLPTSDEQFF
TRBJ1-3	TRBD1	NA	TRBV10-2	TGCGCCAGCAGTGGGACAGGGGGCGCGGGAAACACCATATATTTT	CASSGTGGAGNTIYF
TRBJ1-2	NA	once	TRBV25-1	TGTGCCAGCAGTGAACCCTCAGGGAGCTATGGCTACACCTTC	CASSEPSGSYGYTF
TRBJ2-5	TRBD2	NA	TRBV6-6	TGTGCCAGCAGTTACTTCACCGGGACTAAAAAAGAGACCCAGTACTTC	CASSYFTGTKKETQYF
TRBJ2-3	NA	NA	TRBV7-6	TGTGCCAGCAGCTTGGGTCTTGGAAATACGCAGTATTTT	CASSLGLGNTQYF
TRBJ2-1	TRBD2	NA	TRBV12-5	TGTGCTAGTGGGCCCGAACGGACTAGCGGGGGGGGTGAGCAGTTCTTC	CASGPERTSGGGEQFF
TRBJ2-3	TRBD2	NA	TRBV10-2	TGCGCCAGCTTCAGAGCGGGGGAAAAGGATACGCAGTATTTT	CASFRAGEKDTQYF
TRBJ2-1	TRBD1	once	TRBV7-2	TGTGCCAGCAGCCCGCGGGACAGGGTTCAGTTTGGTGAGCAGTTCTTC	CASSPRDRVQFGEQFF
TRBJ2-1	NA	NA	TRBV7-2	TGTGCCAGCAGCTTCGGCCAGAACAATGAGCAGTTCTTC	CASSFGQNNEQFF
TRBJ2-7	NA	few	TRBV5-1	TGCGCCAGCAGCCCGACGAGCGGAGGCCACTCCTACGAGCAGTACTTC	CASSPTSGGHSYEQYF
TRBJ2-2	TRBD2	NA	TRBV29-1	TGCAGCGTGCCGGGACTAGCGGGGGGGCTTCCCGGGGAGCTGTTTTTT	CSVPGLAGGLPGELFF
TRBJ2-3	NA	NA	TRBV19	TGTGCCAGTAGTATTCGAGTGGGGCTCACAGATACGCAGTATTTT	CASSIRVGLTDTQYF
TRBJ2-5	NA	NA	TRBV7-8	TGTGCCAGCAGTCCTTACGACATCTGGTACCAAGAGACCCAGTACTTC	CASSPYDIWYQETQYF
TRBJ1-1	TRBD1	few	TRBV2	TGTGCCAGCAATAAGTTGACGGGACAGGAAGCTTTCTTT	CASNKLTGQEAFF
TRBJ2-7	NA	NA	TRBV19	TGTGCCAGTAGTACCACCCACGCAGCCACCTACGAGCAGTACTTC	CASSTTHAATYEQYF
TRBJ1-6	NA	NA	TRBV7-2	TGTGCCAGCAGCTTAGGACAGGTCGGTTCACCCCTCCACTTT	CASSLGQVGSPLHF
TRBJ1-6	NA	NA	TRBV4-3	TGCGCCAGCAGCCACAACAGGGAATTTAATTCACCCCTCCACTTT	CASSHNREFNSPLHF
TRBJ1-6	NA	few	TRBV6-5	TGTGCCAGCAGTTACTTAGAACCGGCCTATAATTCACCCCTCCACTTT	CASSYLEPAYNSPLHF
TRBJ2-7	NA	few	TRBV19	TGTGCCAGTAGTATCAGTGACAGCTCCTACGAGCAGTACTTC	CASSISDSSYEQYF
TRBJ1-1	TRBD1	NA	TRBV7-6	TGTGCCAGCAGCCCCCTCCCGGGACAGGGGTTGTACACTGAAGCTTTCTTT	CASSPLPGQGLYTEAFF
TRBJ2-5	TRBD1	NA	TRBV7-2	TGTGCCAGCAGCTCGGACAGGGATCCTCGAGAGACCCAGTACTTC	CASSSDRDPRETQYF
TRBJ2-2	NA	NA	TRBV4-1	TGCGCCAGCAGCCAAGACCCCATACCGGGCGACGGGGAGCTGTTTTTT	CASSQDPIPGDGELFF
TRBJ2-7	NA	once	TRBV7-2	TGTGCCAGCAGCGGGGGAGGTCTCTCCTACGAGCAGTACTTC	CASSGGGLSYEQYF
TRBJ2-5	TRBD1	NA	TRBV7-2	TGTGCCAGCAGCTTAGCGGACAGGGCCCAAGAGACCCAGTACTTC	CASSLADRAQETQYF
TRBJ2-1	NA	NA	TRBV6-6	TGTGCCAGCAGTTTACAGGGATCTTACAATGAGCAGTTCTTC	CASSLQGSYNEQFF
TRBJ2-7	TRBD1	NA	TRBV10-1	TGCGCCAGCAGACCCCGACAGGGGCGGAGGTACGAGCAGTACTTC	CASRPRQGRRYEQYF
TRBJ1-6	NA	few	TRBV5-4	TGTGCCAGCAGCTTCTATGCAACCCCGAATTCACCCCTCCACTTT	CASSFYATPNSPLHF
TRBJ2-2	NA	few	TRBV10-1	TGCGCCAGCTCCCGGGCTAGCGGGGAGCTGTTTTTT	CASSRASGELFF
TRBJ1-2	NA	few	TRBV7-9	TGTGCCAGCAGCTTGGGGGGGATTAACTATGGCTACACCTTC	CASSLGGINYGYTF
TRBJ2-5	TRBD1	NA	TRBV5-5	TGTGCCAGCAGCCGTAACGCCGGGACAGGGGTCGAGACCCAGTACTTC	CASSRNAGTGVETQYF
TRBJ2-5	NA	once	TRBV7-9	TGTGCCAGCAGCTTACTCCGGGGGACAGAGACCCAGTACTTC	CASSLLRGTETQYF
TRBJ2-5	NA	NA	TRBV5-6	TGTGCCAGCAGCACCGTTCCCAGGACCCAGTACTTC	CASSTVPRTQYF
TRBJ1-5	NA	NA	TRBV5-6	TGTGCCAGCAGTTACCAAGGGGTGTACGGTTCCCAGCATTTT	CASSYQGVYGSQHF
TRBJ2-1	NA	NA	TRBV7-8	TGTGCCAGCAGCTTAGCGGGGGAATCCTTCTACAATGAGCAGTTCTTC	CASSLAGESFYNEQFF